This T cell receptor (beta chain) was observed in a study of beta chain features in type 1 diabetes. Study-wide background: Patients shared similar age, gender and cell yields with healthy donors.

Purity exceeding 98% was reached by all sorted populations. The study's findings and limits: Shorter templates might be favored by PCR, equally in patients and controls. Resolution of whether HLA type affects TCRB rearrangement was not achieved here.

Expressed TCRB transcripts got sequenced, as all isolated RNA was reverse transcribed. TCRdb's table, derived via immunoSEQ multiplex PCR, lists solely in-frame clones and lacks some. The repertoire holds approximately 160,000 clones, with less than 9.5% as singletons. With regard to this clone: Its antigen is unidentified.

This TCR was sampled from a young woman in good health. The source material was central memory CD4+ T cells from blood.

CDR3 residues: CSVNRDRSSTEAFF. DNA for the CDR3: TGCAGCGTCAACCGGGACAGGTCCAGCACTGAAGCTTTCTTT. This rearrangement joins TRBV29-1 to TRBJ1-1; 8 nucleotides line up with TRBD1. V lost 6 bases, J lost 4 bases, and 10 bases stayed unmatched. The germline CDR1 and CDR2 sequences are SQVTM and ANQGSEA. The CDR3 is made up of 14 amino acids. The full variable domain, in which reference TRBV29-1 and TRBJ1-1 provide the parts outside the CDR3, is SAVISQKPSRDICQRGTSLTIQCQVDSQVTMMFWYRQQPGQSLTLIATANQGSEATYESGFVIDKFPISRPNLTFSTLTVSNMSPEDSSIYLCSVNRDRSSTEAFFGQGTRLTVV.